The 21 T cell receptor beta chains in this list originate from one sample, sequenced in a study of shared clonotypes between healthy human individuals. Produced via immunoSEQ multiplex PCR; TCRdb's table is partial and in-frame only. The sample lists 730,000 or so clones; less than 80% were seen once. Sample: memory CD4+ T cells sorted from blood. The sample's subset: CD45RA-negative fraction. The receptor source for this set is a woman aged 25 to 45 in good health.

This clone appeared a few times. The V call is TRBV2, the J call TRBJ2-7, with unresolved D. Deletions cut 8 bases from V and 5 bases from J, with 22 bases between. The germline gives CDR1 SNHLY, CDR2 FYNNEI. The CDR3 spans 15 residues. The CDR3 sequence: CASVGPSGSFDEQYF. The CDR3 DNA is TGTGCCAGCGTCGGACCGTCAGGTAGCTTCGACGAGCAGTACTTC.

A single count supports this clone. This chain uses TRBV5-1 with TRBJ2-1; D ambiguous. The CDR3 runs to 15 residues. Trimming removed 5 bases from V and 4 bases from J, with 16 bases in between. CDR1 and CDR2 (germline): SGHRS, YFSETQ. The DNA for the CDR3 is TGCGCCAGCAGAAATAGAGTGTCTTCTTACAATGAGCAGTTCTTC. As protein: CASRNRVSSYNEQFF.

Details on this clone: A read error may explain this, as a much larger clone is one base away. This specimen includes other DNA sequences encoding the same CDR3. CDR3 coding DNA: TGTGCCAGCAGCTTATCTAGCGGGAGTTCCTACGAGCAGTACTTC. Residues: CASSLSSGSSYEQYF. This chain joins TRBV11-2 and TRBJ2-7, with TRBD2 identical over 10 bases. Germline V CDR1 and CDR2: SGHAT, FQNNGV. The CDR3 has 15 residues. V trimming: 2 bases; J trimming: 1 base; junction bases outside the gene matches: 2.

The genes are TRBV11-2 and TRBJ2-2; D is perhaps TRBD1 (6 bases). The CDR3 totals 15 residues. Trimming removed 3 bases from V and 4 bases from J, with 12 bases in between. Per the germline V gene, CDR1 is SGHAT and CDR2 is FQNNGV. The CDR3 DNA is TGTGCCAGCAGCTTCCAGGGGCAAATCACCGGGGAGCTGTTTTTT. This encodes CASSFQGQITGELFF.

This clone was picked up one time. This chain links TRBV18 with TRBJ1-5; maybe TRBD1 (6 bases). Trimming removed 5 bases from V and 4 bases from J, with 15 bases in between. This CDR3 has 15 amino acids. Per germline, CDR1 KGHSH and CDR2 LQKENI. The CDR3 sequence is CASSGATGVNQPQHF. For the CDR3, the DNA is TGTGCCAGCTCAGGGGCGACAGGTGTTAATCAGCCCCAGCATTTT.

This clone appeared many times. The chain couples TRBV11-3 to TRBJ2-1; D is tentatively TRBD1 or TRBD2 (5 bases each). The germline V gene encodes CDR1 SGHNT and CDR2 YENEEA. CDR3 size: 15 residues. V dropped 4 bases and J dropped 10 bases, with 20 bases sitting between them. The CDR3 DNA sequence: TGTGCCAGCAGCTCAACCGGGACGGGCACTAAGGAGCAGTTCTTC. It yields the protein CASSSTGTGTKEQFF.

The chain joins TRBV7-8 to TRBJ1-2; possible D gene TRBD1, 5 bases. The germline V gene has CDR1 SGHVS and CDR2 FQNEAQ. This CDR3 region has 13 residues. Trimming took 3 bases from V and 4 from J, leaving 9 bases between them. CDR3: CASSLNQGYGYTF. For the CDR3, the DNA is TGTGCCAGCAGCTTGAACCAGGGCTATGGCTACACCTTC.

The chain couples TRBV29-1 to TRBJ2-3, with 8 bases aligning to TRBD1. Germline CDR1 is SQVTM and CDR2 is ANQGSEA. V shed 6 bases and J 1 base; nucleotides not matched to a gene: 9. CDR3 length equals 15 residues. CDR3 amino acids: CSVTAGGLGTDTQYF. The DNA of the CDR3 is TGCAGCGTGACAGCAGGGGGCTTAGGCACAGATACGCAGTATTTT.

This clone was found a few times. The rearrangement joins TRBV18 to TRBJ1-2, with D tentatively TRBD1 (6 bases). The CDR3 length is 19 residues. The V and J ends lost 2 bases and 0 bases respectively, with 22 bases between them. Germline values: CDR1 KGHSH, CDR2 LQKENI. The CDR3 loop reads CASSPVPGQLLKSNYGYTF. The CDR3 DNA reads TGTGCCAGCTCACCAGTTCCCGGACAGCTCCTGAAATCTAACTATGGCTACACCTTC.

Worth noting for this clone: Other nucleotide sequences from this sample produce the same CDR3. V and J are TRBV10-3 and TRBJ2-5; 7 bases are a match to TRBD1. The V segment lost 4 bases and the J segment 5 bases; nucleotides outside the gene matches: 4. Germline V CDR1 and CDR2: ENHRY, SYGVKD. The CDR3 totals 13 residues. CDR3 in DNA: TGTGCCATCAGTGCTGACAGGGTGGAGACCCAGTACTTC. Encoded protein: CAISADRVETQYF.

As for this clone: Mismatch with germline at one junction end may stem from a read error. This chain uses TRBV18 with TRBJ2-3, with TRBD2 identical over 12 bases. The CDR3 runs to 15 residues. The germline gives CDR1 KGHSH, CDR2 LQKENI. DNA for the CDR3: TGTGCCAGCTCCCCACCGGGACTAGCGGGAGATACGCAGTATTTT. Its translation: CASSPPGLAGDTQYF.

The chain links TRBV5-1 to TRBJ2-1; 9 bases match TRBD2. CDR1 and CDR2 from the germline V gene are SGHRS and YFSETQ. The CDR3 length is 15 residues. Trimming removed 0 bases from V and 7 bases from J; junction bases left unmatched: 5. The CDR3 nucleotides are TGCGCCAGCAGCTTGGTCCGAGCGGGAGGAAATGAGCAGTTCTTC. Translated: CASSLVRAGGNEQFF.

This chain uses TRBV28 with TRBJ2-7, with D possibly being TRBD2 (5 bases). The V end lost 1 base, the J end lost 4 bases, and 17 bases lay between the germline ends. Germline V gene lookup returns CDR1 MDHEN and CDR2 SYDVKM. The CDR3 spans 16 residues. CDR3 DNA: TGTGCCAGCAGTTTATTTTCTGTCCGGGAACATTACGAGCAGTACTTC. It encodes CASSLFSVREHYEQYF.

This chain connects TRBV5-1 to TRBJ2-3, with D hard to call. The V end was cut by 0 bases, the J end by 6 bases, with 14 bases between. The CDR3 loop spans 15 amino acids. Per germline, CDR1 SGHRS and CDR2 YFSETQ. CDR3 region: CASSLVAGFSDTQYF. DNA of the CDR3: TGCGCCAGCAGCTTGGTTGCTGGGTTTTCCGATACGCAGTATTTT.

CDR3 loop: CASSLVGVYEQYF. The CDR3 DNA sequence: TGTGCCAGCAGCTTAGTGGGAGTGTACGAGCAGTACTTC. The chain joins TRBV7-2 to TRBJ2-7, with a possible D match to TRBD2 (5 bases). Trimming took 1 base from V and 4 from J, leaving 8 bases between them. The CDR3 has 13 residues. Germline V gene sequence: CDR1 SGHTA, CDR2 FQGNSA.

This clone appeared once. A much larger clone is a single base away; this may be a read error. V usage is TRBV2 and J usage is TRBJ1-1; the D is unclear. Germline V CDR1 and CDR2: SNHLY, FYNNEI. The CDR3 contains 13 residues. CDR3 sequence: CASGHAANTETFF. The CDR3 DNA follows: TGTGCCAGCGGCCACGCCGCGAACACTGAAACTTTCTTT. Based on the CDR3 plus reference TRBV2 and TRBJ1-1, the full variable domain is EPEVTQTPSHQVTQMGQEVILRCVPISNHLYFYWYRQILGQKVEFLVSFYNNEISEKSEIFDDQFSVERPDGSNFTLKIRSTKLEDSAMYFCASGHAANTETFFGQGTRLTVV.

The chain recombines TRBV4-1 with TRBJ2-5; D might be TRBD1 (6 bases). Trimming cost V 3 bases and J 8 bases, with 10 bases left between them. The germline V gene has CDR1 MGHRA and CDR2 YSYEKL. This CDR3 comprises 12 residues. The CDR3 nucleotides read TGCGCCAGCAGCCAGACAGGAGAAACCCAGTACTTC. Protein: CASSQTGETQYF.

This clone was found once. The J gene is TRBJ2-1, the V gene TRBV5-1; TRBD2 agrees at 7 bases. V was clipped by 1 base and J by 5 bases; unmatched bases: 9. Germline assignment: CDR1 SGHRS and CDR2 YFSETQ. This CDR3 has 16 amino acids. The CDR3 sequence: CASSLLISLADNEQFF. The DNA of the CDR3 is TGCGCCAGCAGCTTGCTAATCTCGCTAGCGGACAATGAGCAGTTCTTC.

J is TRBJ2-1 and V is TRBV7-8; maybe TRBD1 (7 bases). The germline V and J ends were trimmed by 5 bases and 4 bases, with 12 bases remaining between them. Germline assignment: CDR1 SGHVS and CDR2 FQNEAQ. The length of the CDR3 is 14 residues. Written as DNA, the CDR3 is TGTGCCAGCAGCGCGGGACAGAGTTACAATGAGCAGTTCTTC. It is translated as CASSAGQSYNEQFF.

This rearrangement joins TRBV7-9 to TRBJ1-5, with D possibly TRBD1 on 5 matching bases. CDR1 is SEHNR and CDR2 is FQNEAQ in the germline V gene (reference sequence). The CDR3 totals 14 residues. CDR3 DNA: TGTGCGTGGGGGAAGTGGGTTAGCAATCAGCCCCAGCATTTT. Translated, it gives CAWGKWVSNQPQHF.

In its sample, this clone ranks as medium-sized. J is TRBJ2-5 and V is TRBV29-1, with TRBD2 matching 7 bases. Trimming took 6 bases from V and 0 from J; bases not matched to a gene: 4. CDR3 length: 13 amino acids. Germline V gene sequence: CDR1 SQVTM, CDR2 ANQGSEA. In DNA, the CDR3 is TGCAGCGTGGGGGGGTTTGACCAAGAGACCCAGTACTTC. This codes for CSVGGFDQETQYF.